The next 21 T cell receptor beta chains were all read from a single sample in a study of shared clonotypes between healthy human individuals. Produced via immunoSEQ multiplex PCR; TCRdb's table is partial and in-frame only. The profile shows about 490,000 clones, 70% to 80% of them singletons. Sequencing used PBMCs. Every receptor here comes from a woman aged 40 to 50 in good health. Some clones in this sample may be carry-over from other donors' samples.

The chain links TRBV19 to TRBJ2-3; 10 bases map to TRBD2. The CDR3 totals 14 residues. Per the germline V gene, CDR1 is LNHDA and CDR2 is SQIVND (reference sequence). V lost 7 bases, J lost 2 bases, and 3 bases stayed unmatched. The CDR3 spells CASNGLADTDTQYF. The CDR3 region has the DNA TGTGCCAGTAACGGACTAGCGGACACAGATACGCAGTATTTT.

The J gene is TRBJ1-2, the V gene TRBV6-5; weak D call: TRBD1 (5 bases). This CDR3 spans 12 amino acids. Trimming cost V 6 bases and J 6 bases, with 11 bases left between them. CDR1 is MNHEY, CDR2 SVGAGI, per germline. The CDR3 sequence: CASRGQGNGYTF. The CDR3 DNA reads TGTGCCAGCAGGGGGCAAGGGAATGGCTACACCTTC.

A remark on this clone: A read error is likely here: a far larger clone is one base away. This CDR3 is also generated by other DNA sequences in the sample. The chain couples TRBV29-1 to TRBJ1-1, with 8 bases lining up with TRBD1. V shed 6 bases, J shed 2 bases, and the junction held 5 bases outside the gene matches. The CDR3 extends over 13 amino acids. From germline, CDR1 is SQVTM and CDR2 ANQGSEA. Written as DNA, the CDR3 is TGCAGCGTGGGGGCAGGGGGCAACACTGAAGCTTTCTTT. Its protein product is CSVGAGGNTEAFF.

The V call is TRBV7-2, the J call TRBJ1-1; D perhaps matches TRBD1 (5 bases). V lost 2 bases, J lost 4 bases, and 11 bases lay in between. This CDR3 has 14 residues. Germline-derived CDR1 and CDR2 are SGHTA and FQGNSA. As DNA, the CDR3 is TGTGCCAGCAGCTTAAGCAGGGTCGGCACTGAAGCTTTCTTT. This codes for CASSLSRVGTEAFF.

V and J are TRBV11-1 and TRBJ2-1; a possible D gene is TRBD2 (5 bases). Trimming cost V 7 bases and J 8 bases, with 18 bases left between them. The length of the CDR3 is 14 residues. Germline CDR1 SGHAT, CDR2 FQDESV (reference sequence). This chain's CDR3 is CASKLDSWNDEQFF. CDR3 nucleotides: TGTGCCAGCAAACTGGACTCCTGGAACGATGAGCAGTTCTTC.

The V call is TRBV28, the J call TRBJ1-5; possibly TRBD1 for D (6 bases). Trimming took off 9 bases at V and 6 bases at J, with 18 bases between the two ends. The CDR3 is 14 amino acids. Germline lookup yields CDR1 MDHEN and CDR2 SYDVKM. CDR3 loop: CASQAPGASQPQHF. CDR3 DNA sequence: TGTGCCAGTCAAGCCCCAGGGGCGAGTCAGCCCCAGCATTTT.

V gene TRBV11-2 combines with J gene TRBJ2-5, with no clear D. Trimming took off 2 bases at V and 1 base at J, with 5 bases between the two ends. There are 13 residues in the CDR3. Germline V lookup: CDR1 SGHAT, CDR2 FQNNGV. CDR3 residues: CASSLTIQETQYF. For the CDR3, the DNA is TGTGCCAGCAGCTTAACTATCCAAGAGACCCAGTACTTC.

This sequence joins TRBV28 and TRBJ1-5; D not certain. The V gene's germline CDR1 is MDHEN and CDR2 SYDVKM. The CDR3 totals 13 residues. Trimming removed 7 bases from V and 3 bases from J, with 10 bases in between. The CDR3 loop reads CASNNYPNQPQHF. CDR3 DNA sequence: TGTGCCAGCAACAATTACCCCAATCAGCCCCAGCATTTT.

DNA of the CDR3: TGTGCCAGCTCACCCGGACAGGACTCCTATGGCTACACCTTC. Encoded protein: CASSPGQDSYGYTF. V gene TRBV18 combines with J gene TRBJ1-2, with 7 bases identical to TRBD1. The CDR3 spans 14 residues. The ends lost 3 bases at V and 4 bases at J; junction bases unmatched: 5. CDR1 is KGHSH, CDR2 LQKENI, per germline.

This clone has just one count. Other nucleotide sequences in the sample specify the same CDR3. This chain connects TRBV6-1 to TRBJ2-5; D unresolved. V was trimmed by 4 bases and J by 2 bases, leaving 5 bases between them. Germline-derived CDR1 and CDR2 are MNHNS and SASEGT. The CDR3 loop spans 12 amino acids. The CDR3 sequence is CASSAVQETQYF. The CDR3 DNA sequence: TGTGCCAGCAGTGCAGTACAAGAGACCCAGTACTTC.

The DNA for the CDR3 is TGTGCCAGCACCCCGCGGGACAGGCATTCCTCCTACGAGCAGTACTTC. Encoded protein: CASTPRDRHSSYEQYF. The rearrangement links TRBV5-6 to TRBJ2-7, with 8 nucleotides matching TRBD1. V lost 6 bases to trimming and J lost 0 bases; unmatched junction nucleotides: 11. The CDR3 length is 16 residues. The germline V gene encodes CDR1 SGHDT and CDR2 YYEEEE.

The rearrangement joins TRBV6-5 to TRBJ1-5; TRBD1 matches 11 bases. Per the germline V gene, CDR1 is MNHEY and CDR2 is SVGAGI. The CDR3 runs to 14 residues. With V trimmed by 6 bases and J by 5 bases, 3 bases remained unmatched. The CDR3 here is CASSPDRGHQPQHF. The CDR3 nucleotides are TGTGCCAGCAGCCCGGACAGGGGGCATCAGCCCCAGCATTTT.

A remark on this clone: It is likely a read error: a sequence one base away is far more abundant. V and J are TRBV10-1 and TRBJ2-2; 10 bases map to TRBD1. Germline CDR1 WNHNN, CDR2 SYGVQD (reference sequence). The CDR3 contains 13 residues. The CDR3 reads CTSQTGGGGELFF. In nucleotides, the CDR3 is TGCACCAGCCAGACAGGGGGCGGCGGGGAGCTGTTTTTT.

This clone was found many times. This chain links TRBV6-4 with TRBJ1-2; tentative D call: TRBD1 (5 bases). The CDR3 has 13 residues. Trimming shortened V by 9 bases and J by 4 bases, and 15 bases separated the two germline ends. Germline V gene data show CDR1 as MRHNA and CDR2 as SNTAGT. CDR3 sequence reads: CASSAGGTYGYTF. CDR3 coding DNA: TGTGCCAGTTCCGCCGGCGGGACCTATGGCTACACCTTC.

This sequence joins TRBV30 and TRBJ1-5, with D unresolved. CDR1 is GTSNPN, CDR2 SVGIG, per germline (reference sequence). V lost 1 base, J lost 2 bases, and 9 bases lay in between. CDR3 length: 14 amino acids. In DNA form, the CDR3 reads TGTGCCTGGAGTGGGAGGGTCGGCAATCAGCCCCAGCATTTT. Its protein product is CAWSGRVGNQPQHF.

The chain employs TRBV30 and TRBJ1-2, with D uncertain. Trimming cost V 0 bases and J 7 bases, with 12 bases left between them. This CDR3 is built from 13 residues. CDR1 and CDR2 (germline): GTSNPN, SVGIG (reference sequence). CDR3 sequence: CAWSVLSAGGYTF. DNA of the CDR3: TGTGCCTGGAGTGTTCTCTCGGCGGGTGGCTACACCTTC.

The rearrangement joins TRBV7-9 to TRBJ2-2; 7 nucleotides agree with TRBD2. With V trimmed by 1 base and J by 6 bases, 11 bases remained unmatched. The CDR3 spans 17 residues. Germline V gene data show CDR1 as SEHNR and CDR2 as FQNEAQ (reference sequence). Written as DNA, the CDR3 is TGTGCCAGCAGCTTAGAGGGCTTAGCGGGCTTTTCCGGGGAGCTGTTTTTT. Translating gives CASSLEGLAGFSGELFF.

The chain is built from TRBV14 and TRBJ2-3; the D is unclear. This CDR3 region has 17 residues. Germline values: CDR1 SGHDN, CDR2 FVKESK. Between the trimmed V and J ends, which lost 1 base and 3 bases, there was a span of 17 bases. The CDR3 loop reads CASSQGRQGISTDTQYF. The CDR3 DNA follows: TGTGCCAGCAGCCAAGGAAGGCAAGGGATTAGTACAGATACGCAGTATTTT.

This chain uses TRBV5-4 with TRBJ2-5; 10 bases are shared with TRBD2. Germline V gene data show CDR1 as SGHNT and CDR2 as YYREEE (reference sequence). The CDR3 contains 16 residues. V was clipped by 0 bases and J by 5 bases; unmatched bases: 7. The CDR3 DNA reads TGTGCCAGCAGCTTGGTAGCGGGAGGACGCGGTGAGACCCAGTACTTC. It translates to CASSLVAGGRGETQYF. The full variable domain, rest sourced from reference TRBV5-4 and TRBJ2-5, is ETGVTQSPTHLIKTRGQQVTLRCSSQSGHNTVSWYQQALGQGPQFIFQYYREEENGRGNFPPRFSGLQFPNYSSELNVNALELDDSALYLCASSLVAGGRGETQYFGPGTRLLVL.

The chain combines TRBV28 with TRBJ2-7; TRBD2 matches at 10 bases. There are 15 residues in the CDR3. The germline CDR1 and CDR2 sequences are MDHEN and SYDVKM. V dropped 5 bases and J dropped 6; count of bases not matched to a gene: 10. The CDR3 region has the DNA TGTGCCAGCAGTGCGGGGAGCAGCGGGAGGGCCGAGCAGTACTTC. Protein sequence: CASSAGSSGRAEQYF.

The gene calls are TRBV5-1 and TRBJ2-7; 11 nucleotides match TRBD2. There are 16 residues in the CDR3. Germline CDR1 and CDR2: SGHRS and YFSETQ. V lost 2 bases to trimming and J lost 1 base; unmatched junction nucleotides: 5. As DNA, the CDR3 is TGCGCCAGCAGCTTATTCCCTAGCGGGAGGTCCTACGAGCAGTACTTC. Its protein is CASSLFPSGRSYEQYF.